This T cell receptor beta chain is drawn from a study of T-cell memory formation after mild COVID-19. Study-wide results and limits: For contracting clones, CD4+ ones sat mainly in CM and EM, CD8+ in EMRA. Clones that shrank (day 15 to 85) were balanced CD4/CD8, whereas later expanders leaned CD4+.

TCRdb re-derived calls from the 5' RACE reads in MiXCR, one entry per CDR3 protein. The repertoire holds 400,000 or so distinct CDR3 sequences, with 15% to 25% as singletons. As for this clonotype: Its matching antigen is unknown.

The ends lost 2 bases at V and 3 bases at J; junction bases unmatched: 5. Germline assignment: CDR1 SEHNR and CDR2 FQNEAQ (reference sequence). The length of the CDR3 is 16 residues. This receptor was taken from an adult woman who had mild COVID-19 (a few samples of this study predate the infection). Cell type and time point are not known. V and J are TRBV7-9 and TRBJ2-3, with 10 bases aligning to TRBD1. Sequences were obtained from PBMCs or a T cell subset sorted from them (not recorded which). CDR3 DNA: TGTGCCAGCAGCTTAAGGGGACAGGGGTGGACAGATACGCAGTATTTT. Translation gives CASSLRGQGWTDTQYF.